This T cell receptor (beta chain) was sequenced during a study of blood T cell repertoires in COVID-19. Assay: immunoSEQ multiplex PCR; the TCRdb copy retains only in-frame clones and omits some. The sample contains hundreds of thousands of clones, approximately 89% of which appear only once. The TCR sequence derives from a woman aged 40 to 50 who had recovered from COVID-19. The sample taken for sequencing was PBMCs or T cells enriched from blood (not recorded which).

CDR3: CASSLKAGPPYNEQFF. The CDR3 region has the DNA TGTGCCAGCAGCTTAAAGGCGGGACCCCCCTACAATGAGCAGTTCTTC. The chain employs TRBV11-3 and TRBJ2-1; TRBD2 might be the D (6 bases). Trimming stripped 2 bases from V and 2 bases from J, with 13 bases between. This CDR3 spans 16 amino acids. The germline gives CDR1 SGHNT, CDR2 YENEEA.